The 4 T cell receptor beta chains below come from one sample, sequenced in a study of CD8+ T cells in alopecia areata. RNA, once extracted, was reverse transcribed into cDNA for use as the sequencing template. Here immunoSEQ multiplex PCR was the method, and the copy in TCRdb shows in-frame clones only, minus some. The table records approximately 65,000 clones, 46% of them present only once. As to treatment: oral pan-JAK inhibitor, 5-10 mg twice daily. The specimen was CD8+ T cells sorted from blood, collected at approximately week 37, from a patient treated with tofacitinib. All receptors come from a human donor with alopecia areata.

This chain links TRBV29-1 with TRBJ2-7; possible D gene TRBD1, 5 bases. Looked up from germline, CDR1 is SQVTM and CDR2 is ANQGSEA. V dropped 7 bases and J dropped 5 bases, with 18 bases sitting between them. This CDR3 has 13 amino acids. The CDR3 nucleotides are TGCAGCGCCTCTCCCAGGGATATTAACGAGCAGTACTTC. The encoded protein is CSASPRDINEQYF.

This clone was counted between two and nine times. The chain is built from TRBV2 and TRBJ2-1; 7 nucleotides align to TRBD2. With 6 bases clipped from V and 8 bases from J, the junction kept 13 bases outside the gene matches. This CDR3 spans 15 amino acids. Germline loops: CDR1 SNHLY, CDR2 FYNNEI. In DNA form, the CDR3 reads TGTGCCAGCAGAACCGGGACTACCAGTAGGGATGAGCAGTTCTTC. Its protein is CASRTGTTSRDEQFF.

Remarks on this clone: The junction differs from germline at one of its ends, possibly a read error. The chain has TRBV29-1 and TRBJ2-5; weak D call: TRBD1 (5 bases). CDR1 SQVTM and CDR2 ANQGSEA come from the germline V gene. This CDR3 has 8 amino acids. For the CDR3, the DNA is TGCAGCGTAGCACAAGGGGACTTC. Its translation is CSVAQGDF.

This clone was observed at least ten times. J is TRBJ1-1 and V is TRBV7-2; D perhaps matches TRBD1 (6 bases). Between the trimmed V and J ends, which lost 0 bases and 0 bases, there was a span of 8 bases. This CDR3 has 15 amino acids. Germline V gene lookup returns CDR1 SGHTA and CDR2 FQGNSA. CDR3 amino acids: CASSLAQGLNTEAFF. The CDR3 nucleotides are TGTGCCAGCAGCTTAGCCCAGGGGTTGAACACTGAAGCTTTCTTT.